Presented here are 10 T cell receptor beta chains from one specimen sequenced in a study of T-cell memory formation after mild COVID-19. TCRdb reprocessed the 5' RACE reads with MiXCR, giving one entry per CDR3 protein. In the table there are around 470,000 distinct CDR3 sequences, 15% to 25% of which are singletons. The sample consisted of PBMCs or a T cell subset sorted from them (not recorded which). Every receptor here comes from an adult woman who had mild COVID-19 (a few samples of this study predate the infection). Cell type and time point are not known.

The chain combines TRBV5-1 with TRBJ1-5; perhaps TRBD1 as D (6 bases). This CDR3 has 16 amino acids. V was shortened by 0 bases and J by 0 bases, with 10 bases between the two germline ends. Germline V lookup: CDR1 SGHRS, CDR2 YFSETQ. DNA of the CDR3: TGCGCCAGCAGCTTGGGGGACACCTATAGCAATCAGCCCCAGCATTTT. Translation gives CASSLGDTYSNQPQHF.

This clonotype has a handful of counts. V usage is TRBV20-1 and J usage is TRBJ2-7, with 8 bases aligning to TRBD2. CDR1 and CDR2 from the germline V gene are DFQATT and SNEGSKA (reference sequence). This CDR3 has 15 amino acids. J was trimmed by 6 bases and V by 5 bases; bases with no gene match: 15. The CDR3 region is CSAVQPAAGVGEQYF. In DNA, the CDR3 is TGCAGTGCTGTCCAGCCCGCAGCGGGAGTGGGCGAGCAGTACTTC.

This clonotype was detected only a few times. The rearrangement joins TRBV7-9 to TRBJ2-3; 10 bases match TRBD1. The CDR3 is made up of 14 amino acids. Germline lookup yields CDR1 SEHNR and CDR2 FQNEAQ (reference sequence). V gave up 4 bases and J gave up 4 bases; unmatched junction bases: 2. The DNA for the CDR3 is TGTGCCAGCAGCTCGGGACAGGGGTCAGATACGCAGTATTTT. As protein: CASSSGQGSDTQYF.

The J gene is TRBJ2-3, the V gene TRBV7-6; D call uncertain. V was trimmed by 4 bases and J by 9 bases, leaving 14 bases between them. This CDR3 has 13 amino acids. Germline CDR1 SGHVS, CDR2 FNYEAQ. This CDR3 is CASSYPDTATQYF. The CDR3 bases are TGTGCCAGCAGCTACCCCGACACGGCCACGCAGTATTTT.

This clonotype has more than one count but fewer than ten. The V call is TRBV7-6, the J call TRBJ1-4; D gene ambiguous. Germline V gene data show CDR1 as SGHVS and CDR2 as FNYEAQ. This CDR3 has 14 residues. V was cut by 2 bases and J by 0 bases, with 4 bases left in between. DNA of the CDR3: TGTGCCAGCAGCTTAACCGCAACTAATGAAAAACTGTTTTTT. Protein sequence: CASSLTATNEKLFF.

This clonotype was picked up a small number of times. This chain connects TRBV7-2 to TRBJ2-7; D is unclear. Per germline, CDR1 SGHTA and CDR2 FQGNSA. V lost 1 base and J lost 6, with 10 bases in between. The CDR3 is 13 residues long. CDR3 amino acids: CASSLDVPSEQYF. The CDR3 nucleotides read TGTGCCAGCAGCTTAGATGTCCCTTCCGAGCAGTACTTC. The entire variable domain, with the rest obtained from reference TRBV7-2 and TRBJ2-7, is as follows: GAGVSQSPSNKVTEKGKDVELRCDPISGHTALYWYRQSLGQGLEFLIYFQGNSAPDKSGLPSDRFSAERTGGSVSTLTIQRTQQEDSAVYLCASSLDVPSEQYFGPGTRLTVT.

The V gene is TRBV7-3, the J gene TRBJ2-5; D remains ambiguous. The CDR3 has 13 residues. V lost 5 bases and J 1 base, leaving 8 bases between the germline ends. CDR1 is SGHTA and CDR2 is FQGTGA in the germline V gene. Here the CDR3 reads CASSRRVQETQYF. The CDR3 nucleotides read TGTGCCAGCAGCCGACGGGTCCAAGAGACCCAGTACTTC.

The chain has TRBV6-6 and TRBJ2-2; 11 nucleotides align to TRBD2. V was clipped by 4 bases and J by 7 bases; unmatched bases: 8. This CDR3 contains 16 residues. CDR1 is MNHNY, CDR2 SVGAGI, per germline (reference sequence). CDR3 bases: TGTGCCAGCAGTTTAGCGGGAGGGGTCAGTAACGGGGAGCTGTTTTTT. Its translation: CASSLAGGVSNGELFF.

This chain uses TRBV15 with TRBJ2-7; 7 bases are shared with TRBD1. The V and J ends lost 0 bases and 6 bases, in that order; junction bases with no gene match: 5. The V gene's germline CDR1 is LNHNV and CDR2 YYDKDF (reference sequence). This CDR3 contains 14 residues. In nucleotides, the CDR3 is TGTGCCACCAGCAGAGAAGAGACAGGGCTCGAGCAGTACTTC. It specifies CATSREETGLEQYF. The entire variable domain, with the rest obtained from reference TRBV15 and TRBJ2-7, is as follows: DAMVIQNPRYQVTQFGKPVTLSCSQTLNHNVMYWYQQKSSQAPKLLFHYYDKDFNNEADTPDNFQSRRPNTSFCFLDIRSPGLGDTAMYLCATSREETGLEQYFGPGTRLTVT.

The table lists this clonotype with a few counts. This chain uses TRBV20-1 with TRBJ1-2; D unresolved. CDR3 length: 14 residues. Germline V CDR1 and CDR2: DFQATT, SNEGSKA (reference sequence). V lost 6 bases and J 3 bases, leaving 17 bases between the germline ends. The CDR3 bases are TGCAGTGCCGTAAGCCCGGGGAGGGACTATGGCTACACCTTC. Its translation is CSAVSPGRDYGYTF.